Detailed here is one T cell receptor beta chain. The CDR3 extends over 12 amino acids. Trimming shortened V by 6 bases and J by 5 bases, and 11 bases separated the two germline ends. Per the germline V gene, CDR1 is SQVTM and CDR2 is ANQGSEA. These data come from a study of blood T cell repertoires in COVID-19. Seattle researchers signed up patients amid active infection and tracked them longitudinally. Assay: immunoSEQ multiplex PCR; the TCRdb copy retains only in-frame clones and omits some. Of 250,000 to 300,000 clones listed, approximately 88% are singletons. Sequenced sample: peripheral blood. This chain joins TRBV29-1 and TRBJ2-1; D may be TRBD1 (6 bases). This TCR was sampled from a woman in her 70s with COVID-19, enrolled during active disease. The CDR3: CSVDRYDNEQFF. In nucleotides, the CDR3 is TGCAGCGTCGACAGGTACGACAATGAGCAGTTCTTC.